A selection of T cell receptor beta chains follows, all from one sample in a study of shared clonotypes between healthy human individuals. Assay used: immunoSEQ multiplex PCR; TCRdb lists only in-frame clones, some missing. The sample includes about 2 million clones, about 95% of them seen just once. The sample comprised naive CD8+ T cells sorted from blood. These receptors were collected from a man in his late teens or twenties in good health. The CDR3 runs from the conserved cysteine through the conserved F or W. A D gene is named only where the DNA matches it firmly. Where a row states a size, it is once, few, many or the class of an expanded clone; other rows omit it.

j_call	d_call	v_call	clone_size	cdr3_aa	cdr3_nt
TRBJ1-2	NA	TRBV14	NA	CASSQLQHYGYTF	TGTGCCAGCAGCCAACTACAGCACTATGGCTACACCTTC
TRBJ2-1	TRBD2	TRBV7-2	NA	CASSSLAGGTEQFF	TGTGCCAGCAGCTCATTAGCGGGAGGTACTGAGCAGTTCTTC
TRBJ2-5	NA	TRBV11-2	NA	CASSLVPGEETQYF	TGTGCCAGCAGCTTAGTTCCGGGAGAAGAGACCCAGTACTTC
TRBJ1-2	TRBD1	TRBV9	NA	CASSVGRTGIRGYTF	TGTGCCAGCAGCGTAGGAAGGACAGGGATTAGGGGCTACACCTTC
TRBJ2-5	TRBD1	TRBV7-8	once	CASSSNGGQGVETQYF	TGTGCCAGCAGCTCTAACGGAGGACAGGGGGTAGAGACCCAGTACTTC
TRBJ2-2	NA	TRBV5-5	NA	CASSPVGQSAKNTGELFF	TGTGCCAGCAGCCCGGTTGGACAGTCCGCCAAGAACACCGGGGAGCTGTTTTTT
TRBJ1-2	TRBD1	TRBV27	NA	CASRSLTGMAYGYTF	TGTGCCAGCAGATCTTTGACAGGGATGGCCTATGGCTACACCTTC
TRBJ2-1	TRBD2	TRBV29-1	NA	CSVELLAGYNEQFF	TGCAGCGTTGAGTTACTAGCGGGTTACAATGAGCAGTTCTTC
TRBJ2-3	NA	TRBV2	NA	CASSAPADTQYF	TGTGCCAGCAGCGCACCGGCTGATACGCAGTATTTT
TRBJ2-7	TRBD1	TRBV4-3	NA	CASSQDALDRDEQYF	TGCGCCAGCAGCCAAGACGCGCTGGACAGGGACGAGCAGTACTTC
TRBJ2-3	NA	TRBV6-6	NA	CASSYSASTTDTQYF	TGTGCCAGCAGTTACTCGGCTTCGACCACAGATACGCAGTATTTT
TRBJ2-7	NA	TRBV4-1	NA	CASSQERGTASYEQYF	TGCGCCAGCAGCCAAGAGAGGGGCACGGCTTCCTACGAGCAGTACTTC
TRBJ1-1	NA	TRBV7-2	NA	CASSLVPNTEAFF	TGTGCCAGCAGCTTAGTTCCAAACACTGAAGCTTTCTTT
TRBJ2-1	NA	TRBV7-9	NA	CASSRDSYNEQFF	TGTGCCAGCAGCAGGGACTCCTACAATGAGCAGTTCTTC
TRBJ2-7	NA	TRBV6-1	NA	CASSEWVTYEQYF	TGTGCCAGCAGTGAATGGGTAACCTACGAGCAGTACTTC
TRBJ2-7	NA	TRBV27	NA	CASSPMTASYEQYF	TGTGCCAGCAGTCCGATGACTGCCTCCTACGAGCAGTACTTC
TRBJ1-1	NA	TRBV6-5	NA	CASSYWGGGGIAEAFF	TGTGCCAGCAGTTACTGGGGGGGAGGGGGAATTGCTGAAGCTTTCTTT
TRBJ2-3	TRBD2	TRBV18	NA	CASSPLAGPTDTQYF	TGTGCCAGCTCACCACTAGCGGGGCCCACAGATACGCAGTATTTT
TRBJ2-3	NA	TRBV7-3	NA	CASSSPQVGEVEDTQYF	TGTGCCAGCAGCTCACCTCAGGTGGGCGAGGTGGAAGATACGCAGTATTTT
TRBJ2-7	NA	TRBV7-9	NA	CASSHSNEQYF	TGTGCCAGCAGCCATTCGAACGAGCAGTACTTC
TRBJ2-1	NA	TRBV4-3	NA	CASSQGLLSYNEQFF	TGCGCCAGCAGCCAAGGACTTCTATCCTACAATGAGCAGTTCTTC
TRBJ2-5	TRBD2	TRBV10-2	NA	CASGRAGGLETQYF	TGCGCCAGCGGCCGAGCGGGAGGGCTGGAGACCCAGTACTTC
TRBJ1-1	TRBD1	TRBV6-5	NA	CASGTGPNTEAFF	TGTGCCAGCGGGACAGGGCCAAACACTGAAGCTTTCTTT
TRBJ1-1	TRBD1	TRBV29-1	NA	CSVMTGVSTEAFF	TGCAGCGTTATGACAGGGGTCAGCACTGAAGCTTTCTTT
TRBJ2-1	TRBD2	TRBV27	NA	CASSLRRLAGAYNEQFF	TGTGCCAGCAGTTTACGCCGACTAGCGGGAGCCTACAATGAGCAGTTCTTC
TRBJ1-1	TRBD1	TRBV10-3	NA	CAISSGTGVNTEAFF	TGTGCCATCAGTTCCGGGACAGGGGTGAACACTGAAGCTTTCTTT
TRBJ2-7	NA	TRBV4-2	NA	CASSQLTSYEQYF	TGTGCCAGCAGCCAACTGACTAGTTACGAGCAGTACTTC
TRBJ1-1	NA	TRBV28	NA	CASRLSPNTEAFF	TGTGCCAGCAGACTCAGCCCCAACACTGAAGCTTTCTTT
TRBJ2-1	TRBD2	TRBV11-2	NA	CASSLTSTSYNEQFF	TGTGCCAGCAGCTTGACTAGCACCTCCTACAATGAGCAGTTCTTC
TRBJ2-7	NA	TRBV4-2	NA	CASSQDETTEEQYF	TGTGCCAGCAGCCAAGATGAAACAACGGAAGAGCAGTACTTC
TRBJ2-3	NA	TRBV5-1	NA	CASSLGASFHTDTQYF	TGCGCCAGCAGCTTGGGAGCTTCCTTCCACACAGATACGCAGTATTTT